This T cell receptor beta chain emerged from a study of blood T cell repertoires in COVID-19. Study processing details: Estimated nucleated cell counts came from reference gene primer amplification. Repertoires were generated with immunoSEQ multiplex PCR, while TCRdb's copy carries only in-frame clones and drops some. D and trimming were read from the DNA, whereas the V and J calls and clone size are those reported in that table. This table has hundreds of thousands of clones, more than 70% appearing once. The CDR3 has 15 residues. Seattle patients were enrolled during active infection and followed longitudinally.

The J gene is TRBJ1-2, the V gene TRBV21-1; TRBD1, as called in the table, went unchecked against the DNA. TRBV21-1 counts as a pseudogene. Sequencing was carried out using peripheral blood. This receptor was identified in a woman between 70 and 85 years old with COVID-19, enrolled during active disease. The CDR3 sequence is CASSKVPGRASGYTF. The CDR3, as DNA: TGTGCCAGCAGCAAAGTCCCCGGCAGGGCGAGTGGCTACACCTTC.